The source of this T cell receptor beta chain is a study of cytomegalovirus exposure and HLA in healthy donors. Broader study findings: CMV serostatus was the sole immune exposure information available. Rare TCR sequences predominated, though certain public TCRs were found in many donors. In a later analysis, at a false discovery rate of 0.05, under 20,000 TCR beta sequences matched HLA alleles.

The PCR used 60 Vbeta and 13 Jbeta primers. Authors' analysis steps: Among the unique TCR beta chains that a later analysis counted, about 85 million in all, roughly 10 million were shared. Libraries were prepared by immunoSEQ multiplex PCR; TCRdb keeps only in-frame clonotypes and omits some of them. V, J and clone size are taken as reported in that table, and D and trimming were inferred from the DNA itself. The data hold almost 95,000 clones, with around 66% observed a single time. CDR1 and CDR2 (germline): SGHAT, FQNNGV. Losses at the gene ends were 4 bases for V and 4 bases for J; bases not matched to a gene: 4. The CDR3 contains 14 residues. Regarding this clone: The antigen is unknown.

The TCR was taken from a man younger than 40 in good health and CMV-seronegative. The material sequenced was PBMCs. The chain couples TRBV11-2 to TRBJ1-2, with TRBD1 matching over 9 bases. The CDR3 DNA sequence: TGTGCCAGCAGCTGGACGGACAGGGGCTATGGCTACACCTTC. It codes for CASSWTDRGYGYTF. Combining the CDR3 with reference TRBV11-2 and TRBJ1-2 gives the whole variable domain EAGVAQSPRYKIIEKRQSVAFWCNPISGHATLYWYQQILGQGPKLLIQFQNNGVVDDSQLPKDRFSAERLKGVDSTLKIQPAKLEDSAVYLCASSWTDRGYGYTFGSGTRLTVV.